Described below is a single T cell receptor beta chain sequence and its context. The data are from a study of control samples from healthy donors and cancer patients. Libraries were prepared by immunoSEQ multiplex PCR; TCRdb keeps only in-frame clonotypes and omits some of them. There are approximately 83,000 clones in the sample; roughly 93% occur only once, and approximately 1.5% lies in the top ten. The germline V gene has CDR1 SGHVS and CDR2 FNYEAQ. V gave up 5 bases and J gave up 3 bases, with 8 bases separating them. The CDR3 has 13 residues. The specimen sequenced was blood. This clonotype was sampled from a woman between 25 and 40 years old in good health. V is TRBV7-6 and J is TRBJ1-3; D uncertain. The CDR3 DNA sequence: TGTGCCAGCAGCCGGACGGATGGAAACACCATATATTTT. Its protein product is CASSRTDGNTIYF. The variable domain in full, completed from reference TRBV7-6 and TRBJ1-3, reads GAGVSQSPRYKVTKRGQDVALRCDPISGHVSLYWYRQALGQGPEFLTYFNYEAQQDKSGLPNDRFSAERPEGSISTLTIQRTEQRDSAMYRCASSRTDGNTIYFGEGSWLTVV.